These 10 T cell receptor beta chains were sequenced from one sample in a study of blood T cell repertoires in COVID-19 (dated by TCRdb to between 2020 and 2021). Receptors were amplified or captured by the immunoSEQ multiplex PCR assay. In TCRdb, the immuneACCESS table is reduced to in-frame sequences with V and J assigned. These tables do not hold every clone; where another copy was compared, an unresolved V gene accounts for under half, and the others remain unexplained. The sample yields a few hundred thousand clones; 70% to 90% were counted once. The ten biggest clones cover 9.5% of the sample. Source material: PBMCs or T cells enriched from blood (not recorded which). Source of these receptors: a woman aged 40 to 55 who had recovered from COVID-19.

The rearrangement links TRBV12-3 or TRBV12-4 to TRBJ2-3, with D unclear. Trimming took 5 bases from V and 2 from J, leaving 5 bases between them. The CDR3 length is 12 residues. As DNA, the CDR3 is TGTGCCAGCAGTACAGCCACAGATACGCAGTATTTT. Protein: CASSTATDTQYF.

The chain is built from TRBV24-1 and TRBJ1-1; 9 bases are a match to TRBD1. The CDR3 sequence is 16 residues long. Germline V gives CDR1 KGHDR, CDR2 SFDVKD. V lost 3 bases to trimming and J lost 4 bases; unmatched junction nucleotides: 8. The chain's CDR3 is CATSDTQGTGRTEAFF. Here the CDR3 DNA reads TGTGCCACCAGTGATACCCAAGGGACAGGGCGCACTGAAGCTTTCTTT.

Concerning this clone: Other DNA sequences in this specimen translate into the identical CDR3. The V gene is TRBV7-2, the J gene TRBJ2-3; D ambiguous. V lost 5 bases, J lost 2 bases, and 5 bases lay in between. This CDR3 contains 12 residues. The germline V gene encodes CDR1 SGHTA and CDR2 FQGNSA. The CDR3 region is CASSPFTDTQYF. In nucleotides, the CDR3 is TGTGCCAGCAGCCCTTTCACAGATACGCAGTATTTT.

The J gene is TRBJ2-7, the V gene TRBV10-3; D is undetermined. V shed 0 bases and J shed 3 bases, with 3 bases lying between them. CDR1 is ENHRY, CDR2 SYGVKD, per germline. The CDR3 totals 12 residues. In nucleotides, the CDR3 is TGTGCCATCAGTGAGTCCGGCTACGAGCAGTACTTC. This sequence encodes CAISESGYEQYF.

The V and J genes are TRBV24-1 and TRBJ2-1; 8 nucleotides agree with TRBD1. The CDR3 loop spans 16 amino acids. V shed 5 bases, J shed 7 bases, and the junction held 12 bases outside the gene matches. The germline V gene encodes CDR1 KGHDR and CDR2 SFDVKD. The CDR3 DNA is TGTGCCACCAGTGGGGGTCCGGGACAGGCGAGGAATGAGCAGTTCTTC. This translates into CATSGGPGQARNEQFF.

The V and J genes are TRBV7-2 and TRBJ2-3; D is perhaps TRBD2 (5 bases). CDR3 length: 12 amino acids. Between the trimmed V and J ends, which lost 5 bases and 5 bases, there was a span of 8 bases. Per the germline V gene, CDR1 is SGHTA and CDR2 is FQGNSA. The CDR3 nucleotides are TGTGCCAGCAGCGGACTCCTAGATACGCAGTATTTT. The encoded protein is CASSGLLDTQYF.

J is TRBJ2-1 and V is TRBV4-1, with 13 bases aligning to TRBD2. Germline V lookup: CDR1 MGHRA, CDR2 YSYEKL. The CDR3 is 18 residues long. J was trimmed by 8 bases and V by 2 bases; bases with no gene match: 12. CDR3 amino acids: CASSQKTSGGPMGDEQFF. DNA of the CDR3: TGCGCCAGCAGCCAAAAGACTAGCGGGGGGCCAATGGGGGATGAGCAGTTCTTC.

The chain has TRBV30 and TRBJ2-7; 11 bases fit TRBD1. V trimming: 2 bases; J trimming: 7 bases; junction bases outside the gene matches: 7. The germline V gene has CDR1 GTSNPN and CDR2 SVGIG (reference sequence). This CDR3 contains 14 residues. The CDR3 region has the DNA TGTGCCTGGAGTCCCGGACAGGGGGCTAGGGAGCAGTACTTC. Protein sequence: CAWSPGQGAREQYF.

The CDR3 nucleotides read TGCGCCAGCAGTCCCGGACAGACCTACAATGAGCAGTTCTTC. Protein: CASSPGQTYNEQFF. This chain joins TRBV10-1 and TRBJ2-1, with D possibly TRBD1 on 6 matching bases. Germline loops: CDR1 WNHNN, CDR2 SYGVQD (reference sequence). This CDR3 has 14 amino acids. The V end was cut by 5 bases, the J end by 2 bases, with 10 bases between.

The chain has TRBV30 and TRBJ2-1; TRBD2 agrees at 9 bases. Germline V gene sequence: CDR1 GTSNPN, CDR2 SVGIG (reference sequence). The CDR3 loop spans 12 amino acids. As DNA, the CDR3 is TGTTCCCTAGCGGGAAGGGGTAATGAGCAGTTCTTC. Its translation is CSLAGRGNEQFF.